This TCR beta chain was captured in a study of T cell responses to AZD1222 COVID-19 vaccine. Background on the study: Second-dose recipients at about 4 or about 12 weeks were treated as one pooled group.

Assay: immunoSEQ multiplex PCR; the TCRdb copy retains only in-frame clones and omits some. The data show approximately 170,000 clones, 80% to 90% seen once. Of note for this clone: As yet, its antigen is unknown.

Whole-study findings and limits: Regions 160-218 and 743-854 dominated among vaccine-associated CD4 TCRs spanning spike. At baseline, just a handful of AZD1222 recipients tested seropositive. Spike-specific TCR breadth and depth grew following two AZD1222 doses.

The CDR3 contains 14 residues. Between the trimmed V and J ends, which lost 4 bases and 4 bases, there was a span of 15 bases. CDR1 is SGHNT and CDR2 is YYREEE in the germline V gene (reference sequence). This sequence originates from an adult in good health. This chain uses TRBV5-4 with TRBJ2-7, with D tentatively TRBD1 (6 bases). The specimen was peripheral blood, collected on day 0 of AZD1222 vaccination. The CDR3 is CASSTPEQGYEQYF. The CDR3 coding sequence is TGTGCCAGCAGCACGCCCGAACAGGGATACGAGCAGTACTTC.